This TCR beta chain was found in a study of shared clonotypes between healthy human individuals. General observations from the study: Rarefaction gave evidence that sorted-subset sequencing remained incomplete despite large depth.

The sample holds one count of this clone. What it recognizes is unknown. Other DNA sequences in the sample encode the same CDR3. Naive CD4+ cells were CD45RA-selected; the remaining cells were memory. Germline-derived CDR1 and CDR2 are SQVTM and ANQGSEA. Deletions cut 0 bases from V and 6 bases from J, with 8 bases between. CDR3 length equals 12 residues. Profiled with immunoSEQ multiplex PCR; TCRdb holds only in-frame clones, not every one. This table holds 2.5 million or so clones, about 92% found once. This chain joins TRBV29-1 and TRBJ1-2, with D hard to call. The sequencing input was naive CD4+ T cells sorted from blood. The sample's subset: CD45RA+ positively selected. The origin of this receptor is a man aged 18 to 29 in good health. The CDR3 DNA reads as TGCAGCGTTGAAGACAGAGGAGATGGCTACACCTTC. Protein product: CSVEDRGDGYTF. Based on the CDR3 plus reference TRBV29-1 and TRBJ1-2, the full variable domain is SAVISQKPSRDICQRGTSLTIQCQVDSQVTMMFWYRQQPGQSLTLIATANQGSEATYESGFVIDKFPISRPNLTFSTLTVSNMSPEDSSIYLCSVEDRGDGYTFGSGTRLTVV.